This paragraph covers one T cell receptor (beta chain) sequence. These data are taken from a study of blood T cell repertoires in COVID-19. Across the study: Sites across the United States, Italy and Spain contributed samples from acute and convalescent COVID-19.

V dropped 5 bases and J dropped 2 bases, with 15 bases sitting between them. Germline CDR1 and CDR2: MDHEN and SYDVKM. CDR3 length equals 15 residues. Original data processing: Nucleated cell number was recorded as an estimate derived from reference gene primer amplification. The method was immunoSEQ multiplex PCR; TCRdb's version includes in-frame clones alone and lacks a portion of them. Clone size and the V and J calls come from that table; the DNA yielded D and trimming. The sample has 150,000 to 200,000 clones; roughly four fifths are singletons. This rearrangement joins TRBV28 to TRBJ1-2, with a tentative D call TRBD1 (5 bases). The receptor's source is a woman in her twenties or thirties with acute or convalescent COVID-19. Input material: peripheral blood. Here the CDR3 DNA reads TGTGCCAGCAGTGCCCCTGGGGCCCTCAACTATGGCTACACCTTC. This translates into CASSAPGALNYGYTF.